Each of the 14 T cell receptor beta chains below was sequenced from the same sample in a study of shared clonotypes between healthy human individuals. TCRdb keeps only in-frame clones here, not all; method: immunoSEQ multiplex PCR. The sample consists of some 2,500,000 clones, more than 85% of them appearing once. The sample comprised naive CD4+ T cells from PBMCs. Subset described: CD45RA+ positively selected. These receptors were obtained from a young man in good health. Some clones in this sample may be carry-over from other donors' samples.

There are a few counts of this clone. The chain joins TRBV4-1 to TRBJ1-5, with D maybe TRBD1 (6 bases). Trimming shortened V by 3 bases and J by 2 bases, and 17 bases separated the two germline ends. This CDR3 contains 17 residues. The germline V gene has CDR1 MGHRA and CDR2 YSYEKL. CDR3: CASSQRGVEGGNQPQHF. CDR3 DNA sequence: TGCGCCAGCAGCCAGAGGGGGGTTGAGGGCGGCAATCAGCCCCAGCATTTT.

The V gene is TRBV6-1, the J gene TRBJ2-5; TRBD2 matches 8 bases. CDR3 length: 12 residues. With V trimmed by 7 bases and J by 5 bases, 3 bases remained unmatched. The V gene's germline CDR1 is MNHNS and CDR2 SASEGT. The CDR3 protein is CASITGGETQYF. The DNA for the CDR3 is TGTGCCAGCATCACGGGGGGGGAGACCCAGTACTTC.

The J gene is TRBJ2-7, the V gene TRBV5-1; D gene ambiguous. CDR1 SGHRS and CDR2 YFSETQ come from the germline V gene. This CDR3 has 15 amino acids. V shed 0 bases and J shed 3 bases, with 13 bases lying between them. The CDR3: CASSLAGGTNYEQYF. CDR3 nucleotide sequence: TGCGCCAGCAGCTTGGCAGGCGGAACAAACTACGAGCAGTACTTC.

This sequence joins TRBV4-2 and TRBJ1-6; 9 bases match TRBD1. CDR3 size: 16 residues. The trim removed 0 bases at V and 9 bases at J, leaving 6 bases unmatched. In germline, CDR1 is LGHNA, CDR2 YNFKEQ. The DNA for the CDR3 is TGTGCCAGCAGCCAAGAGGGGACAGGGATGGGTTCACCCCTCCACTTT. Translating gives CASSQEGTGMGSPLHF.

This clone was detected only a few times. This chain connects TRBV6-5 to TRBJ1-1; 8 nucleotides align to TRBD1. This CDR3 has 14 amino acids. CDR1 and CDR2 (germline): MNHEY, SVGAGI. Trimming at V came to 4 bases and at J to 1 base, leaving 2 bases not matched to a gene. This CDR3 is CASSSGTGNTEAFF. In nucleotides, the CDR3 is TGTGCCAGCAGTTCCGGGACAGGGAACACTGAAGCTTTCTTT.

The chain combines TRBV5-5 with TRBJ2-7; D is perhaps TRBD1 (5 bases). Trimming took off 2 bases at V and 5 bases at J, with 14 bases between the two ends. This CDR3 has 14 residues. Germline CDR1 reads SGHKS; CDR2 reads YYEKEE (reference sequence). The CDR3 protein is CASSFIRGSNEQYF. CDR3 nucleotides: TGTGCCAGCAGCTTCATAAGGGGATCCAACGAGCAGTACTTC.

CDR3 sequence (DNA): TGCGCCAGCAGCTACCGGGACACCTACTACGAGCAGTACTTC. It codes for CASSYRDTYYEQYF. The gene calls are TRBV4-3 and TRBJ2-7; D is perhaps TRBD1 (6 bases). Germline assignment: CDR1 LGHNA and CDR2 YSLEER. This CDR3 is built from 14 residues. Trimming stripped 5 bases from V and 3 bases from J, with 14 bases between.

Only a few counts were recorded for this clone. The CDR3 nucleotides are TGCGCCAGCAGCCGACAGGACTTTGGGGACACTGAAGCTTTCTTT. Residues: CASSRQDFGDTEAFF. The rearrangement joins TRBV4-1 to TRBJ1-1, with D maybe TRBD1 (6 bases). V dropped 4 bases and J dropped 3 bases, with 15 bases sitting between them. Germline V gene lookup returns CDR1 MGHRA and CDR2 YSYEKL. CDR3 length: 15 amino acids.

The chain carries TRBV19 and TRBJ2-7, with 10 bases that match TRBD2. The ends lost 5 bases at V and 3 bases at J; junction bases unmatched: 4. There are 14 residues in the CDR3. Germline V gene lookup returns CDR1 LNHDA and CDR2 SQIVND (reference sequence). CDR3 in amino acids: CASSRQREGYEQYF. CDR3 DNA: TGTGCCAGTAGTCGACAGCGGGAGGGCTACGAGCAGTACTTC. Filled out from reference TRBV19 and TRBJ2-7, the complete variable domain reads DGGITQSPKYLFRKEGQNVTLSCEQNLNHDAMYWYRQDPGQGLRLIYYSQIVNDFQKGDIAEGYSVSREKKESFPLTVTSAQKNPTAFYLCASSRQREGYEQYFGPGTRLTVT.

The chain uses TRBV5-1 and TRBJ1-3; D is unclear. Trimming shortened V by 3 bases and J by 0 bases, and 10 bases separated the two germline ends. The length of the CDR3 is 15 residues. CDR1 and CDR2 from the germline V gene are SGHRS and YFSETQ. The chain's CDR3 is CASSSGPYSGNTIYF. The DNA for the CDR3 is TGCGCCAGCAGCTCCGGACCGTACTCTGGAAACACCATATATTTT.

The count of this clone is one. The V call is TRBV5-1, the J call TRBJ2-2; D ambiguous. The CDR3 has 17 amino acids. The germline V gene has CDR1 SGHRS and CDR2 YFSETQ. Trimming left V 2 bases short and J 4 bases short, with 18 bases between. The CDR3 DNA reads as TGCGCCAGCAGCTTCCCGGCATGGGAAGGTAGCACCGGGGAGCTGTTTTTT. Translated, it gives CASSFPAWEGSTGELFF.

The J gene is TRBJ2-3, the V gene TRBV10-3, with 7 bases aligning to TRBD2. Germline CDR1 and CDR2: ENHRY and SYGVKD. CDR3 length equals 15 residues. V lost 5 bases to trimming and J lost 5 bases; unmatched junction nucleotides: 10. The DNA of the CDR3 is TGTGCCATCAGTCCCTGGCGGGGGTCCAGAGATACGCAGTATTTT. This gives the protein CAISPWRGSRDTQYF.

The chain employs TRBV9 and TRBJ2-5; TRBD2 matches at 14 bases. V was pared by 3 bases and J by 6 bases, with 4 bases of the junction left unmatched. This CDR3 is 15 amino acids long. Germline V gene data show CDR1 as SGDLS and CDR2 as YYNGEE. This chain's CDR3 is CASSAGLAGDQTQYF. In nucleotides, the CDR3 is TGTGCCAGCAGCGCGGGACTAGCGGGAGATCAGACCCAGTACTTC.

The chain employs TRBV5-4 and TRBJ2-5; 10 bases match TRBD2. The V gene end was trimmed by 9 bases and the J gene end by 4 bases; junction bases not matched to a gene: 6. CDR3 length equals 13 residues. CDR1 is SGHNT and CDR2 is YYREEE in the germline V gene (reference sequence). CDR3: CATSVAGGETQYF. The DNA for the CDR3 is TGTGCCACTTCCGTAGCGGGAGGAGAGACCCAGTACTTC.